Shown below are 28 T cell receptor beta chains from a single sample sequenced in a study of blood T cell repertoires in COVID-19. The repertoire was sequenced with immunoSEQ multiplex PCR; TCRdb's copy has only in-frame clones and lacks some. The sample lists approximately 450,000 clones, 80% to 90% occurring once. Sequenced: PBMCs or T cells enriched from blood (not recorded which). The receptors come from a man aged 25-45 years who had recovered from COVID-19.

In nucleotides, the CDR3 is TGCGCCAGCAGCCAAGGACTTTTCGACTCTGGAAACACCATATATTTT. Amino acid sequence: CASSQGLFDSGNTIYF. The chain joins TRBV4-1 to TRBJ1-3, with no clear D. Per germline, CDR1 MGHRA and CDR2 YSYEKL. This CDR3 contains 16 residues. V was cut by 1 base and J by 0 bases, with 10 bases left in between.

This sequence joins TRBV29-1 and TRBJ1-2; the match to TRBD1 covers 7 bases. The germline V gene encodes CDR1 SQVTM and CDR2 ANQGSEA. This CDR3 region has 15 residues. Trimming cost V 2 bases and J 4 bases; bases outside gene matches: 10. The CDR3 spells CSVERVTGASYGYTF. For the CDR3, the DNA is TGCAGCGTTGAAAGGGTAACAGGGGCTTCCTATGGCTACACCTTC.

V gene TRBV2 combines with J gene TRBJ2-3, with TRBD1 matching over 9 bases. J was trimmed by 2 bases and V by 6 bases; bases with no gene match: 3. This CDR3 is built from 14 residues. Per the germline V gene, CDR1 is SNHLY and CDR2 is FYNNEI. CDR3 nucleotide sequence: TGTGCCAGCAGCGTACAGGGGGCCACAGATACGCAGTATTTT. It codes for CASSVQGATDTQYF.

The CDR3 DNA reads TGTGCCACCAGCCTAGCGCCTAGCACAGATACGCAGTATTTT. Protein sequence: CATSLAPSTDTQYF. This sequence joins TRBV15 and TRBJ2-3, with D possibly matching TRBD2 (6 bases). Between the trimmed V and J ends, which lost 5 bases and 0 bases, there was a span of 9 bases. This CDR3 is built from 14 residues. Germline CDR1 LNHNV, CDR2 YYDKDF (reference sequence). Based on the CDR3 plus reference TRBV15 and TRBJ2-3, the full variable domain is DAMVIQNPRYQVTQFGKPVTLSCSQTLNHNVMYWYQQKSSQAPKLLFHYYDKDFNNEADTPDNFQSRRPNTSFCFLDIRSPGLGDTAMYLCATSLAPSTDTQYFGPGTRLTVL.

The rearrangement links TRBV21-1 to TRBJ1-3; the table's D call of TRBD1 was not tested on the DNA. TRBV21-1 is a listed pseudogene. The CDR3 extends over 18 amino acids. The CDR3 bases are TGTGCCAGCAGCAAAGAGAGGGACACGGAAAATTCTGGAAACACCATATATTTT. Translating gives CASSKERDTENSGNTIYF.

V and J are TRBV3-1 (or the pseudogene TRBV3-2) and TRBJ2-7, with TRBD2 matching 7 bases. V was clipped by 0 bases and J by 0 bases; unmatched bases: 2. Germline-derived CDR1 and CDR2 are LGHDT and YNNKEL (reference sequence). The CDR3 is 15 amino acids. The CDR3 is CASSQEGGNSYEQYF. The CDR3 DNA sequence: TGTGCCAGCAGCCAAGAGGGGGGGAACTCCTACGAGCAGTACTTC.

V gene TRBV28 combines with J gene TRBJ2-7; D may be TRBD1 (6 bases). The CDR3 has 12 amino acids. Germline CDR1 is MDHEN and CDR2 is SYDVKM. V was pared by 10 bases and J by 3 bases, with 13 bases between. This CDR3 is CAIGQGRYEQYF. CDR3 nucleotides: TGTGCCATAGGTCAGGGGCGCTACGAGCAGTACTTC.

The chain carries TRBV30 and TRBJ2-7; D is perhaps TRBD1 (5 bases). The V gene's germline CDR1 is GTSNPN and CDR2 SVGIG (reference sequence). Trimming took off 5 bases at V and 5 bases at J, with 10 bases between the two ends. The CDR3 loop spans 11 amino acids. CDR3: CAWGRGNEQYF. The CDR3 coding sequence is TGTGCCTGGGGAAGGGGAAACGAGCAGTACTTC.

This clone was found a few times. V is TRBV5-1 and J is TRBJ2-2, with no clear D. From germline, CDR1 is SGHRS and CDR2 YFSETQ. V was cut by 0 bases and J by 1 base, with 4 bases left in between. This CDR3 comprises 14 residues. The CDR3 DNA reads as TGCGCCAGCAGCTTGGAACAGAACACCGGGGAGCTGTTTTTT. The encoded protein is CASSLEQNTGELFF.

The CDR3 is CASSLVQGYNEQFF. For the CDR3, the DNA is TGTGCCAGCAGCTTAGTGCAGGGGTACAATGAGCAGTTCTTC. The V and J genes are TRBV7-9 and TRBJ2-1; tentative D call: TRBD1 (6 bases). CDR1 and CDR2 (germline): SEHNR, FQNEAQ (reference sequence). The V end was cut by 1 base, the J end by 4 bases, with 8 bases between. There are 14 residues in the CDR3.

The gene calls are TRBV6-6 and TRBJ1-5, with D unclear. CDR3 length: 15 residues. Trimming stripped 2 bases from V and 2 bases from J, with 10 bases between. The germline V gene encodes CDR1 MNHNY and CDR2 SVGAGI (reference sequence). The CDR3 here is CASSYALEGNQPQHF. DNA for the CDR3: TGTGCCAGCAGTTACGCTCTAGAGGGCAATCAGCCCCAGCATTTT.

V and J are TRBV7-2 and TRBJ2-3, with 15 bases fitting TRBD2. Germline V gives CDR1 SGHTA, CDR2 FQGNSA. The CDR3 is 18 residues long. The trim removed 5 bases at V and 3 bases at J, leaving 9 bases unmatched. CDR3 amino acids: CASSHRTSGRAPTDTQYF. CDR3 bases: TGTGCCAGCAGCCACCGGACTAGCGGGAGGGCCCCTACAGATACGCAGTATTTT.

The sample holds a few counts of this clone. The chain is built from TRBV29-1 and TRBJ2-3; a weak D match, TRBD2 (6 bases). The CDR3 is 14 residues long. CDR1 SQVTM and CDR2 ANQGSEA come from the germline V gene. Between the trimmed V and J ends, which lost 8 bases and 0 bases, there was a span of 15 bases. The CDR3 sequence is CSHGGDLSTDTQYF. CDR3 in DNA: TGCAGCCACGGAGGGGACTTGAGCACAGATACGCAGTATTTT.

The rearrangement links TRBV12-3 or TRBV12-4 to TRBJ1-5; the D is unclear. The CDR3 contains 13 residues. Trimming cost V 4 bases and J 7 bases, with 11 bases left between them. The CDR3 region is CASSSLLEQPQHF. For the CDR3, the DNA is TGTGCCAGCAGTTCCCTATTAGAACAGCCCCAGCATTTT.

DNA for the CDR3: TGTGCCAGCAGCTTGGTGGGGACAAAGAGCGAGTACTTC. Protein product: CASSLVGTKSEYF. V usage is TRBV5-8 and J usage is TRBJ2-7; D is perhaps TRBD1 (6 bases). Per the germline V gene, CDR1 is SGHTS and CDR2 is YDEGEE. V lost 0 bases and J 11 bases, leaving 15 bases between the germline ends. The CDR3 is 13 amino acids.

The V and J genes are TRBV12-3 or TRBV12-4 and TRBJ2-1, with 9 bases identical to TRBD1. Trimming cost V 5 bases and J 8 bases; bases outside gene matches: 4. The CDR3 loop spans 13 amino acids. The CDR3 sequence: CASSRDRADEQFF. In nucleotides, the CDR3 is TGTGCCAGCAGTAGGGACAGGGCGGATGAGCAGTTCTTC.

The rearrangement uses TRBV29-1 and TRBJ2-5; 7 nucleotides line up with TRBD1. The CDR3 length is 11 residues. Germline CDR1 is SQVTM and CDR2 is ANQGSEA. Trimming removed 6 bases from V and 6 bases from J; junction bases left unmatched: 4. CDR3 nucleotide sequence: TGCAGCGTCTACAGGGGTCAGACCCAGTACTTC. Translated: CSVYRGQTQYF.

The rearrangement joins TRBV24-1 to TRBJ2-1, with 7 bases lining up with TRBD1. J gave up 5 bases and V 9 bases, and 6 bases lay outside the gene matches. CDR3 length: 13 amino acids. Per the germline V gene, CDR1 is KGHDR and CDR2 is SFDVKD. CDR3 in DNA: TGTGCCACCCAGAAGGGGGCTCACAATGAGCAGTTCTTC. This encodes CATQKGAHNEQFF.

The rearrangement joins TRBV19 to TRBJ1-2; 8 nucleotides align to TRBD1. Germline V gives CDR1 LNHDA, CDR2 SQIVND (reference sequence). This CDR3 comprises 16 residues. Losses at the gene ends were 5 bases for V and 3 bases for J; bases not matched to a gene: 11. CDR3 in amino acids: CASSVDRGILDYGYTF. CDR3 coding DNA: TGTGCCAGTAGTGTCGACAGGGGAATTTTGGACTATGGCTACACCTTC. Using reference TRBV19 and TRBJ1-2 for the parts outside the CDR3, the full variable domain is DGGITQSPKYLFRKEGQNVTLSCEQNLNHDAMYWYRQDPGQGLRLIYYSQIVNDFQKGDIAEGYSVSREKKESFPLTVTSAQKNPTAFYLCASSVDRGILDYGYTFGSGTRLTVV.

The chain carries TRBV7-9 and TRBJ1-6; D remains unclear. Germline assignment: CDR1 SEHNR and CDR2 FQNEAQ (reference sequence). V was clipped by 4 bases and J by 8 bases, with 12 bases between them. This CDR3 contains 14 residues. The CDR3 region is CASSSTGRDSPLHF. The CDR3 DNA reads as TGTGCCAGCAGCTCCACCGGGCGGGATTCACCCCTCCACTTT.

The chain couples TRBV5-1 to TRBJ2-2, with D possibly being TRBD2 (5 bases). Germline V gives CDR1 SGHRS, CDR2 YFSETQ. V gave up 3 bases and J gave up 0 bases, with 12 bases separating them. The CDR3 is 16 amino acids. In DNA form, the CDR3 reads TGCGCCAGCAGCTGGAGGACGGGTACGAACACCGGGGAGCTGTTTTTT. Residues: CASSWRTGTNTGELFF.

CDR3 DNA: TGTGCCACTCGACAGGGGGCGCGAGAAACCGGGGAGCTGTTTTTT. As protein: CATRQGARETGELFF. This chain connects TRBV27 to TRBJ2-2; 10 bases fit TRBD1. V lost 10 bases, J lost 5 bases, and 10 bases stayed unmatched. CDR1 is MNHEY and CDR2 is SMNVEV in the germline V gene (reference sequence). This CDR3 is 15 amino acids long.

The chain has TRBV6-5 and TRBJ1-4; D is perhaps TRBD1 (5 bases). CDR3 size: 13 residues. The V gene lost 10 bases and the J gene lost 0 bases, with 9 bases spanning the gap. The germline V gene encodes CDR1 MNHEY and CDR2 SVGAGI. The DNA of the CDR3 is TGTGCCACCATGACAGCAACTAATGAAAAACTGTTTTTT. Residues: CATMTATNEKLFF.

The CDR3 sequence is CASSPQAGSPQFF. CDR3 coding DNA: TGTGCCAGCAGCCCCCAGGCTGGGAGCCCGCAGTTCTTC. The chain combines TRBV7-8 with TRBJ2-1; D may be TRBD2 (5 bases). Between the trimmed V and J ends, which lost 5 bases and 12 bases, there was a span of 17 bases. The CDR3 spans 13 residues. The V gene's germline CDR1 is SGHVS and CDR2 FQNEAQ.

This clone has a single count. The V call is TRBV3-1 (or the pseudogene TRBV3-2), the J call TRBJ2-7, with D perhaps TRBD1 (6 bases). CDR3 length: 14 residues. CDR1 and CDR2 from the germline V gene are LGHDT and YNNKEL (reference sequence). Trimming took off 4 bases at V and 2 bases at J, with 12 bases between the two ends. CDR3 bases: TGTGCCAGCAGCCCCGACAGGATTCCCTACGAGCAGTACTTC. As protein: CASSPDRIPYEQYF.

The genes are TRBV10-3 and TRBJ1-1; unclear D gene. The CDR3 has 13 amino acids. The germline V gene encodes CDR1 ENHRY and CDR2 SYGVKD. V was trimmed by 1 base and J by 8 bases, leaving 11 bases between them. The DNA for the CDR3 is TGTGCCATCAGTGAGTTGGGCAGTACCGAAGCTTTCTTT. Amino acids: CAISELGSTEAFF.

V and J are TRBV2 and TRBJ2-1, with D perhaps TRBD1 (5 bases). V lost 6 bases to trimming and J lost 8 bases, with 14 bases between them. The CDR3 has 13 residues. The germline gives CDR1 SNHLY, CDR2 FYNNEI. The CDR3 sequence is CASRLDTFYEQFF. In DNA form, the CDR3 reads TGTGCCAGCAGGCTGGACACCTTCTATGAGCAGTTCTTC.

This chain uses TRBV30 with TRBJ1-2; 7 nucleotides align to TRBD1. Germline V lookup: CDR1 GTSNPN, CDR2 SVGIG (reference sequence). Trimming removed 2 bases from V and 2 bases from J; junction bases left unmatched: 11. CDR3 length equals 16 residues. The CDR3 here is CAWSPLRDRVNYGYTF. The DNA of the CDR3 is TGTGCCTGGAGTCCTCTCCGGGACAGAGTGAACTATGGCTACACCTTC.